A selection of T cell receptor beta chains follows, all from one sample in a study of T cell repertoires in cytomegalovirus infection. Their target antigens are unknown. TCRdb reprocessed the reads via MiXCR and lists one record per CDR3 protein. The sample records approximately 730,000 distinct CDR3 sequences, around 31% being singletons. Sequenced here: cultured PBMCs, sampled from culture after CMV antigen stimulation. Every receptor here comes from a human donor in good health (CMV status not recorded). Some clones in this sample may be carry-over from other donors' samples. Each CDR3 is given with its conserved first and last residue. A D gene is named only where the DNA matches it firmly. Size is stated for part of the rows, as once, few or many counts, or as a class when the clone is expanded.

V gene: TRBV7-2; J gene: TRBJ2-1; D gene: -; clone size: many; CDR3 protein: CASTRVGYEQFF; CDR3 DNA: TGTGCCAGCACCCGCGTTGGTTATGAGCAGTTCTTC
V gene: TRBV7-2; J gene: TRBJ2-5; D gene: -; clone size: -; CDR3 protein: CASSLPYRETQYF; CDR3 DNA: TGTGCCAGCAGCTTACCTTACCGAGAGACCCAGTACTTC
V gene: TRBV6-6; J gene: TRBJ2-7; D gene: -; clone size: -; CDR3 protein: CASSYQAAYEQYF; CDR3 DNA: TGTGCCAGCAGTTATCAGGCAGCTTACGAGCAGTACTTC
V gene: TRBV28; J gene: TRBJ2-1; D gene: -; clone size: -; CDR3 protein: CASSSPGTHPGEQFF; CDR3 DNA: TGTGCCAGCAGCAGCCCAGGGACTCACCCGGGTGAGCAGTTCTTC
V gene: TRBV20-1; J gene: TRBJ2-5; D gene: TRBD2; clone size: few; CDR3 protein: CSALVGGPEETQYF; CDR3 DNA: TGCAGTGCTCTAGTGGGAGGGCCGGAGGAGACCCAGTACTTC
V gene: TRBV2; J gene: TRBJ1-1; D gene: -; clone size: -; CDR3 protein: CASKQETNTEAFF; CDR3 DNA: TGTGCCAGCAAACAGGAAACGAACACTGAAGCTTTCTTT
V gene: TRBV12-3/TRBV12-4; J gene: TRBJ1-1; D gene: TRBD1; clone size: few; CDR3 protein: CASSFRRGGTEAFF; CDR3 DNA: TGTGCCAGCAGTTTCCGCAGGGGGGGTACTGAAGCTTTCTTT
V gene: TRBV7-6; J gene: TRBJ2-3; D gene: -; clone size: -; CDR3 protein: CASTPSTEATQYF; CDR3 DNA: TGTGCCAGCACCCCTTCAACGGAGGCAACGCAGTATTTT
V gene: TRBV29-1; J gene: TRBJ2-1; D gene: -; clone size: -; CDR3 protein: CSVEPGGSAWTRGGGVRSFEQFF; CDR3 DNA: TGCAGCGTTGAACCAGGGGGTAGTGCGTGGACGAGGGGGGGGGGCGTGCGGAGCTTTGAGCAGTTCTTC
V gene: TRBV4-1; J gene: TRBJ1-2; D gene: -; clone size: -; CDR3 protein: CASSQDRTDRLYGYTF; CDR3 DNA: TGCGCCAGCAGCCAAGATAGAACGGACAGACTCTATGGCTACACCTTC
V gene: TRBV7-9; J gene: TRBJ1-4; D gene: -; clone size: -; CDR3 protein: CASSLTGGPHGTNEKLFF; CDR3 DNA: TGTGCCAGCAGCTTAACGGGGGGCCCGCACGGGACTAATGAAAAACTGTTTTTT
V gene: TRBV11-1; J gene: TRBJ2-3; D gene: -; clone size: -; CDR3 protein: CASSSHRGGLKDTQYF; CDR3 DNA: TGTGCCAGCAGCTCCCATCGTGGGGGGTTGAAAGATACGCAGTATTTT
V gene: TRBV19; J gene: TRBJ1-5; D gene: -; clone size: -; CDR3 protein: CASTVLGNQPQHF; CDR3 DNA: TGTGCCAGTACGGTTTTGGGCAATCAGCCCCAGCATTTT
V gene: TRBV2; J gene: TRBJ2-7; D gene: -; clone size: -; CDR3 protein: CASSSEVLYEQYF; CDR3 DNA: TGTGCCAGCAGCAGCGAGGTTCTCTACGAGCAGTACTTC
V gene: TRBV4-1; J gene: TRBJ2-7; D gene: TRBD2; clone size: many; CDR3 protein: CASSQGPLIAGGTHEQYF; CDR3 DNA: TGCGCCAGCAGCCAAGGGCCCTTAATAGCGGGGGGGACGCACGAGCAGTACTTC
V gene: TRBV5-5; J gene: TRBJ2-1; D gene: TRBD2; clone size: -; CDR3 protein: CASSLLSGGNNEQFF; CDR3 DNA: TGTGCCAGCAGCCTGCTGAGCGGGGGGAACAATGAGCAGTTCTTC
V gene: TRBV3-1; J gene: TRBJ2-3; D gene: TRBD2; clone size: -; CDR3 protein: CASSYGTSKDTQYF; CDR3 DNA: TGTGCCAGCAGCTACGGGACTAGCAAGGATACGCAGTATTTT
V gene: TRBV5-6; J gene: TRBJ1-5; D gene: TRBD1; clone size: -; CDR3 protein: CASQRQGGQPQHF; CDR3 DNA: TGTGCCAGCCAGAGACAGGGCGGCCAGCCCCAGCATTTT
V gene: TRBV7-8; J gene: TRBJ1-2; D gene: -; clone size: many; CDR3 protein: CASSFHENDYGYTF; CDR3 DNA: TGTGCCAGCAGCTTTCATGAGAACGACTATGGCTACACCTTC
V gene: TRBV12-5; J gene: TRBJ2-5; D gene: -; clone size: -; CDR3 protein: CASGSTQLEAQETQYF; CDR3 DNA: TGTGCTAGTGGTTCAACGCAACTAGAGGCACAAGAGACCCAGTACTTC
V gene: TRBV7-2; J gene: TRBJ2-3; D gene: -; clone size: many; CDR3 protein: CASTRGGASTDTQYF; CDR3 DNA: TGTGCCAGCACCCGCGGCGGGGCTAGCACAGATACGCAGTATTTT
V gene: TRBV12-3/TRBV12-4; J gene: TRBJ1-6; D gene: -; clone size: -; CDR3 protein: CASSFARDNSPLHF; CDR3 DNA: TGTGCCAGCAGTTTTGCCAGGGATAATTCACCCCTCCACTTT
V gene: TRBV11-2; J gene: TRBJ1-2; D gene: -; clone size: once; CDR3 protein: CASSSRTGGYTF; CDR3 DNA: TGTGCCAGCAGCTCAAGGACGGGCGGCTACACCTTC
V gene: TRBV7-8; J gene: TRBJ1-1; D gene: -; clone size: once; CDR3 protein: CASSLLTGRGNTEAFF; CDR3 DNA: TGTGCCAGCAGCTTGTTGACGGGACGCGGGAACACTGAAGCTTTCTTT
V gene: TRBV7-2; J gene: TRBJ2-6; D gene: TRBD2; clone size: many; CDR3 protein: CASSSGRVGANVLTF; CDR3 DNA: TGTGCCAGCAGCTCAGGGAGGGTGGGGGCCAACGTCCTGACTTTC
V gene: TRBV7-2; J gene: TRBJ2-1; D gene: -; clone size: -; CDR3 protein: CASRKAGTSSYNEQFF; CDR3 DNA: TGTGCCAGCAGGAAAGCCGGGACAAGCTCCTACAATGAGCAGTTCTTC
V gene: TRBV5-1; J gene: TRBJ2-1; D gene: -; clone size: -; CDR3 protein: CASSFGSSVDNEQFF; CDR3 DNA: TGCGCCAGCAGCTTTGGTAGCTCAGTTGACAATGAGCAGTTCTTC
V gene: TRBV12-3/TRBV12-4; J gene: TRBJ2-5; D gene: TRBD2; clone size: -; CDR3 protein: CASTRGGGGQETQYF; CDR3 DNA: TGTGCCAGCACTCGTGGCGGGGGGGGCCAAGAGACCCAGTACTTC
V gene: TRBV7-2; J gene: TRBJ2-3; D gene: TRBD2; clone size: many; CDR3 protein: CASSSDSGGETQYF; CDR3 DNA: TGTGCCAGCAGCTCCGATTCGGGGGGAGAGACGCAGTATTTT
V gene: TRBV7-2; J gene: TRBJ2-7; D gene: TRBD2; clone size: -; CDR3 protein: CASGLRAGGEQYF; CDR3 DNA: TGTGCCAGTGGTTTGAGGGCGGGGGGTGAGCAGTACTTC
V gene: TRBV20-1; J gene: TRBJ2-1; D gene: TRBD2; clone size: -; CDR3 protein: CSASRTSGAEGEQFF; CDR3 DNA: TGCAGTGCTAGTAGGACTAGCGGGGCCGAGGGTGAGCAGTTCTTC
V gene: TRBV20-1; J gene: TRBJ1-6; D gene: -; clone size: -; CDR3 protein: CSASRDNSPLHF; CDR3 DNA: TGCAGTGCTAGTAGGGACAATTCACCCCTCCACTTT
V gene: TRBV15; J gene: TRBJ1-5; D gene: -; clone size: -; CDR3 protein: CATSRHNQPQHF; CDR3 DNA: TGTGCCACCAGCAGGCACAATCAGCCCCAGCATTTT
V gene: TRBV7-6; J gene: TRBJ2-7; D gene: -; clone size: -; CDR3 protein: CASSLVQGERQYF; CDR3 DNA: TGTGCCAGCAGCTTAGTGCAGGGTGAGAGGCAGTACTTC
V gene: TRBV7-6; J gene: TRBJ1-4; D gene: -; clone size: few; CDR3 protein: CASSLYPGEAEKLFF; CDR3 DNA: TGTGCCAGCAGCCTCTACCCAGGAGAAGCGGAAAAACTGTTTTTT
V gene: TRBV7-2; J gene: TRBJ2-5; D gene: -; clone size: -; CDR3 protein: CASSSTRAEETQYF; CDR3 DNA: TGTGCCAGCAGCTCCACCAGAGCGGAAGAGACCCAGTACTTC
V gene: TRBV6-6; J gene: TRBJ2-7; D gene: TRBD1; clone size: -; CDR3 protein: CASSYRGQGAGEQYF; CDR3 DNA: TGTGCCAGCAGTTATCGCGGACAGGGGGCGGGGGAGCAGTACTTC
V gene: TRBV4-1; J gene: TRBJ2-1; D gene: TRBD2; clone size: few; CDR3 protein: CASSHDAGGNNEQFF; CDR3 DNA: TGCGCCAGCAGCCATGACGCGGGGGGGAACAATGAGCAGTTCTTC
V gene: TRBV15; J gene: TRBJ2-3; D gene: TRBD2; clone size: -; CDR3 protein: CATSRDAAGGLTDTQYF; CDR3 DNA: TGTGCCACCAGCAGAGATGCAGCGGGAGGTTTGACAGATACGCAGTATTTT
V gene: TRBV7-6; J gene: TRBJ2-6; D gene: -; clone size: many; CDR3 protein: CASSSRPSSGANVLTF; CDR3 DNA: TGTGCCAGCAGCTCCCGACCGAGCTCTGGGGCCAACGTCCTGACTTTC
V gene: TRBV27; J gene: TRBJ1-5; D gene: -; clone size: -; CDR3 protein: CASSSSGPYTPQHF; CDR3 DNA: TGTGCCAGCAGTTCCTCCGGGCCGTACACGCCCCAGCATTTT
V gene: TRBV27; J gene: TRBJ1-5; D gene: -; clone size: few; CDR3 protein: CASSRGGYNQPQHF; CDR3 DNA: TGTGCCAGCAGCCGCGGTGGGTACAATCAGCCCCAGCATTTT